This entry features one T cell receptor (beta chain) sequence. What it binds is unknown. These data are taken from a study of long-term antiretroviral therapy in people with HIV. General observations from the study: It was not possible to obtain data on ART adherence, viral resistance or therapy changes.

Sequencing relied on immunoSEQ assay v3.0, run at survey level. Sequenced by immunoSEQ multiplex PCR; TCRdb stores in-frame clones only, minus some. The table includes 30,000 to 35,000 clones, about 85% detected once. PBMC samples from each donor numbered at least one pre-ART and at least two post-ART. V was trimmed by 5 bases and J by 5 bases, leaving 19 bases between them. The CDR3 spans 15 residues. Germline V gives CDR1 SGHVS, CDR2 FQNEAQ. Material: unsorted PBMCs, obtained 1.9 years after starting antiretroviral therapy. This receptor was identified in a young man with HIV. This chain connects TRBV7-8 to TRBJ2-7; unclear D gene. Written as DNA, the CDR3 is TGTGCCAGCAGCCCCTACGCACGTGAATCGGACGAGCAGTACTTC. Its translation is CASSPYARESDEQYF.